The next 7 T cell receptor beta chains were all read from a single sample in a study of monozygotic twins with inflammatory bowel disease. After re-calling the 5' RACE reads, TCRdb lists one entry per CDR3 protein, DNA absent. The sample table includes approximately 330,000 distinct CDR3 sequences. Sequencing was done on a sample of blood. The receptors here all came from a human donor with ulcerative colitis or Crohn's disease, or a healthy co-twin of an affected twin (not recorded which).

The chain employs TRBV28 and TRBJ2-2. The germline V gene encodes CDR1 MDHEN and CDR2 SYDVKM. The CDR3 extends over 13 amino acids. CDR3 residues: CASSLRTTGELFF. The whole variable domain, filled in from reference TRBV28 and TRBJ2-2, reads DVKVTQSSRYLVKRTGEKVFLECVQDMDHENMFWYRQDPGLGLRLIYFSYDVKMKEKGDIPEGYSVSREKKERFSLILESASTNQTSMYLCASSLRTTGELFFGEGSRLTVL.

The chain links TRBV12-3 or TRBV12-4 to TRBJ2-3; no DNA is available, so the TRBD1 call from TCRdb remains unchecked. CDR3 length: 15 residues. CDR3: CASSLDQGAGDTQYF.

The CDR3 sequence is CASSLVQGEKLFF. The rearrangement uses TRBV12-3 or TRBV12-4 and TRBJ1-4; the TCRdb call, TRBD1, lacks DNA for checking. The CDR3 spans 13 residues.

V usage is TRBV7-6 and J usage is TRBJ2-1; TCRdb reports TRBD1, a call that lacks DNA to check it against. This CDR3 has 14 residues. The germline gives CDR1 SGHVS, CDR2 FNYEAQ. CDR3 protein: CASSPAPGPNEQFF.

CDR3 sequence reads: CATRLAQSTDTQYF. The rearrangement joins TRBV2 to TRBJ2-3; the D gene TCRdb calls, TRBD2, cannot be checked with no DNA. The length of the CDR3 is 14 residues. Germline lookup yields CDR1 SNHLY and CDR2 FYNNEI.

The genes are TRBV20-1 and TRBJ1-1; with no DNA, the TCRdb D assignment of TRBD1 cannot be verified. The CDR3 has 14 residues. Germline V gives CDR1 DFQATT, CDR2 SNEGSKA (reference sequence). This CDR3 is CSALLTGMNTEAFF.

V and J are TRBV28 and TRBJ2-5; TCRdb reports TRBD1, a call that lacks DNA to check it against. CDR1 and CDR2 from the germline V gene are MDHEN and SYDVKM. CDR3 length: 14 residues. This chain's CDR3 is CASSRRVMGETQYF.